This TCR beta chain was recovered during a study of cytomegalovirus exposure and HLA in healthy donors. Study results and limitations: Reports state that TCR beta sequences accurately predicted most subjects' HLA-A and HLA-B alleles. Rare sequences made up most TCRs, while some public TCRs were found in many donors. Per a prior analysis, the majority of TCR beta V segments were productive roughly 87% or roughly 30% of the time.

The CDR3 is made up of 18 amino acids. V lost 0 bases, J lost 10 bases, and 22 bases lay in between. Germline CDR1 KGHSH, CDR2 LQKENI. The primer mix had 60 Vbeta and 13 Jbeta primers. TCRdb's copy holds only in-frame clones and misses some; the assay was immunoSEQ multiplex PCR. The sample contains around 120,000 clones, around 81% of which appear only once. In regard to this clone: The antigen is unknown.

What was sequenced was PBMCs. The genes are TRBV18 and TRBJ1-6; D is ambiguous. This receptor was identified in a man younger than 35 in good health and CMV-seronegative. The CDR3 reads CASSPPRGRPQVESPLHF. CDR3 nucleotide sequence: TGTGCCAGCTCACCACCTAGAGGGCGCCCCCAGGTTGAATCACCCCTCCACTTT.